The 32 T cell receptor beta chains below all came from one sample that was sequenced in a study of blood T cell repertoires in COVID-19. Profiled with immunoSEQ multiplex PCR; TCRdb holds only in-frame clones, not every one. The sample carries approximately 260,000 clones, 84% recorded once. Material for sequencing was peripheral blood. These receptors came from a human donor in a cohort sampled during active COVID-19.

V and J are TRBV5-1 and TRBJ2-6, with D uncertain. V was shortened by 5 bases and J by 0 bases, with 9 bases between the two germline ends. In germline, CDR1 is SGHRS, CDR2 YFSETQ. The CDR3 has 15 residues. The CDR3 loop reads CASSIQVSGANVLTF. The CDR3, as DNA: TGCGCCAGCAGTATTCAGGTCTCTGGGGCCAACGTCCTGACTTTC.

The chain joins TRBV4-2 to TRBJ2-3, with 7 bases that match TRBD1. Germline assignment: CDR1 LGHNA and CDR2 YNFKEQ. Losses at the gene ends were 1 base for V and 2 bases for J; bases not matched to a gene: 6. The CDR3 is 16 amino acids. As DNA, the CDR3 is TGTGCCAGCAGCCAAGCTGACAGGGCGAACACAGATACGCAGTATTTT. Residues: CASSQADRANTDTQYF.

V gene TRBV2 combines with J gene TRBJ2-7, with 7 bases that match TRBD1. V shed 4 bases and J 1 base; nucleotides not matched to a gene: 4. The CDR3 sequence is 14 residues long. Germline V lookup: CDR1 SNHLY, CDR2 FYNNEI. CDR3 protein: CASSAGTESYEQYF. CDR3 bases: TGTGCCAGCAGTGCCGGGACAGAGTCCTACGAGCAGTACTTC. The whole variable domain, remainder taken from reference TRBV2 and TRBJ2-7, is EPEVTQTPSHQVTQMGQEVILRCVPISNHLYFYWYRQILGQKVEFLVSFYNNEISEKSEIFDDQFSVERPDGSNFTLKIRSTKLEDSAMYFCASSAGTESYEQYFGPGTRLTVT.

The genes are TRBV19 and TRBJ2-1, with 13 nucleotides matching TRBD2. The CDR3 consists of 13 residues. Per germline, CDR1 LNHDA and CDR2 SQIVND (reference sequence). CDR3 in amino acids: CATSGRAINEQFF. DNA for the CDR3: TGTGCAACTAGCGGGAGGGCCATCAATGAGCAGTTCTTC. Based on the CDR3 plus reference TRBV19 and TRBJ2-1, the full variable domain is DGGITQSPKYLFRKEGQNVTLSCEQNLNHDAMYWYRQDPGQGLRLIYYSQIVNDFQKGDIAEGYSVSREKKESFPLTVTSAQKNPTAFYLCATSGRAINEQFFGPGTRLTVL.

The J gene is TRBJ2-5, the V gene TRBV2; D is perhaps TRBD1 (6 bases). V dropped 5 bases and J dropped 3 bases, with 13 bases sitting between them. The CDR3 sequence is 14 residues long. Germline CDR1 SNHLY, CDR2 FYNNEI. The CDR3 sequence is CASSRGNPKETQYF. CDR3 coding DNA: TGTGCCAGCAGTAGGGGGAACCCCAAAGAGACCCAGTACTTC.

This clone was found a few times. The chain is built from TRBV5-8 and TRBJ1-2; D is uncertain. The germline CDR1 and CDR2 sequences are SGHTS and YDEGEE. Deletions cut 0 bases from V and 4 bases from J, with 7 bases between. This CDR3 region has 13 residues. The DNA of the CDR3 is TGTGCCAGCAGCTTGGGCATCGGCTATGGCTACACCTTC. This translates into CASSLGIGYGYTF.

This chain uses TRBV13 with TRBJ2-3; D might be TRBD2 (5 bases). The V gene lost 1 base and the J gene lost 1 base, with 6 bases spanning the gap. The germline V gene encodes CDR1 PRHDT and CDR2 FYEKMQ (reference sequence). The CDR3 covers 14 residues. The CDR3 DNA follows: TGTGCCAGCAGCTTAGCCGGGGGCACAGATACGCAGTATTTT. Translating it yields CASSLAGGTDTQYF. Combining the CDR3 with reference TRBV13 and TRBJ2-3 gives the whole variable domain AAGVIQSPRHLIKEKRETATLKCYPIPRHDTVYWYQQGPGQDPQFLISFYEKMQSDKGSIPDRFSAQQFSDYHSELNMSSLELGDSALYFCASSLAGGTDTQYFGPGTRLTVL.

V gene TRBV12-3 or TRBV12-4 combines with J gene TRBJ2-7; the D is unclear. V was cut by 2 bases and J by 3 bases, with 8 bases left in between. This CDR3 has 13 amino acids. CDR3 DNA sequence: TGTGCCAGCAGTTTATTACAGTACTACGAGCAGTACTTC. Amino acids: CASSLLQYYEQYF.

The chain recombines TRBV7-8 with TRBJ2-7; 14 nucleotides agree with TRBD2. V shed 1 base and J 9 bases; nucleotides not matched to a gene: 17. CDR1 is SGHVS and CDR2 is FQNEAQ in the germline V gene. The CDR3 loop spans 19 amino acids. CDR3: CASSLVQGLGGLAGEVQYF. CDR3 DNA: TGTGCCAGCAGCTTAGTTCAGGGTCTGGGGGGACTAGCGGGAGAGGTGCAGTACTTC.

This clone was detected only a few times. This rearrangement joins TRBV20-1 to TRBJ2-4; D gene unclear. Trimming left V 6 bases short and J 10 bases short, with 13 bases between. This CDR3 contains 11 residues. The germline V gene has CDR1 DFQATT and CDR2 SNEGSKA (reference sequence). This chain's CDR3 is CSATPLEIQYF. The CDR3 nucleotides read TGCAGTGCCACCCCACTGGAGATTCAGTACTTC.

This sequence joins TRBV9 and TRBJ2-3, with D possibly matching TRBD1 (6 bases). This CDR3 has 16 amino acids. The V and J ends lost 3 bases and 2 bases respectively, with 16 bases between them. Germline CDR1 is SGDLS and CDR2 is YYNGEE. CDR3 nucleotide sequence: TGTGCCAGCAGCGCGGCCGGGACAAGATACACAGATACGCAGTATTTT. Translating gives CASSAAGTRYTDTQYF.

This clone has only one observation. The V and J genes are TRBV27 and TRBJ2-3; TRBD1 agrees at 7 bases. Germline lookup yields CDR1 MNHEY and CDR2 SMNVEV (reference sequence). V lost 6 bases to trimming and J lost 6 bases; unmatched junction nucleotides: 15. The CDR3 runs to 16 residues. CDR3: CASRSDREQYGDTQYF. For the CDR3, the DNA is TGTGCCAGCAGGTCTGACAGGGAACAGTATGGGGATACGCAGTATTTT.

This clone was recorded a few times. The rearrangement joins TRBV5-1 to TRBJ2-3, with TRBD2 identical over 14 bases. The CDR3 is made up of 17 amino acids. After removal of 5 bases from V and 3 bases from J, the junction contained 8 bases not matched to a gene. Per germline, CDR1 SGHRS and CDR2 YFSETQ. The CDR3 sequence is CASRNRGLAGVTDTQYF. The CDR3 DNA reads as TGCGCCAGCAGAAATCGGGGACTAGCGGGAGTAACAGATACGCAGTATTTT.

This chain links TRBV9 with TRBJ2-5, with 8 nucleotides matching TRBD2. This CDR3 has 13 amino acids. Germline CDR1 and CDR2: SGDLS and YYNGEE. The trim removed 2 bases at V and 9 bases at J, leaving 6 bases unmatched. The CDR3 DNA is TGTGCCAGCAGCGTCGTCCGGGGGGGACCCCAGTACTTC. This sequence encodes CASSVVRGGPQYF. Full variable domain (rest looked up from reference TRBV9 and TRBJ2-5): DSGVTQTPKHLITATGQRVTLRCSPRSGDLSVYWYQQSLDQGLQFLIQYYNGEERAKGNILERFSAQQFPDLHSELNLSSLELGDSALYFCASSVVRGGPQYFGPGTRLLVL.

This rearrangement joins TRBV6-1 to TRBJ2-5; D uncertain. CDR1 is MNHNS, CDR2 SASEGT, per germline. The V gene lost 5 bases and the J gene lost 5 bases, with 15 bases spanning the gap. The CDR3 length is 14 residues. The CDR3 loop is CASSKLPTVETQYF. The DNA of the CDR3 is TGTGCCAGCAGTAAACTACCGACGGTGGAGACCCAGTACTTC.

CDR3 region: CASSLGDREGGQPQHF. CDR3 bases: TGTGCCAGCAGCTTGGGGGACAGGGAAGGGGGTCAGCCCCAGCATTTT. The genes are TRBV5-6 and TRBJ1-5; 9 nucleotides agree with TRBD1. The junction had 7 bases not matched to a gene; V was cut back by 0 bases and J by 6 bases. Per germline, CDR1 SGHDT and CDR2 YYEEEE. The CDR3 totals 16 residues.

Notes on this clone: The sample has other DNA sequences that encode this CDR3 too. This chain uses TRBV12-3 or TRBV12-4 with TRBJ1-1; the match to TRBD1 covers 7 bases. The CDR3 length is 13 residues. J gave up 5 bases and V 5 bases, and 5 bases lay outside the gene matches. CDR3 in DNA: TGTGCCAGCAGTCCCAGACAGGGTACTGAAGCTTTCTTT. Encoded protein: CASSPRQGTEAFF.

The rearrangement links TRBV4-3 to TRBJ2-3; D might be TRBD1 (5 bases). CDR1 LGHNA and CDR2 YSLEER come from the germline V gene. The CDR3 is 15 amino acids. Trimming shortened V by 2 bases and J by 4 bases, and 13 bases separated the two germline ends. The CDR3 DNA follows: TGCGCCAGCAGCCAACAGACCAGGGAATCAGATACGCAGTATTTT. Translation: CASSQQTRESDTQYF.

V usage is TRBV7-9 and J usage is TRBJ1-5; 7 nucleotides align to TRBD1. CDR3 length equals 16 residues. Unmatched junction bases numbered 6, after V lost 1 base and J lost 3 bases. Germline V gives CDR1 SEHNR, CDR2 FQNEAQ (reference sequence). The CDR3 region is CASSLGAGQDNQPQHF. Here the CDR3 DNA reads TGTGCCAGCAGCTTAGGTGCCGGACAGGACAATCAGCCCCAGCATTTT.

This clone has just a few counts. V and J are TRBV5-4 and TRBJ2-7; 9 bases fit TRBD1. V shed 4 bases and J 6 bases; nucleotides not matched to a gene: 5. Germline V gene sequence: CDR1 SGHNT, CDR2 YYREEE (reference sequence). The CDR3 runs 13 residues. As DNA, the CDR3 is TGTGCCAGCAGCGTGGGACAGGGACCCGAGCAGTACTTC. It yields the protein CASSVGQGPEQYF.

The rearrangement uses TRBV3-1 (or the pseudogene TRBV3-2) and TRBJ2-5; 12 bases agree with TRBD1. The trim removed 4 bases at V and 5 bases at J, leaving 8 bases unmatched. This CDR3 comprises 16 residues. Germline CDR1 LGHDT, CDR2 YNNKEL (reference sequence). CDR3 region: CASSLRGTGGEETQYF. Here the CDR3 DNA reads TGTGCCAGCAGCCTCCGTGGGACAGGGGGCGAGGAGACCCAGTACTTC.

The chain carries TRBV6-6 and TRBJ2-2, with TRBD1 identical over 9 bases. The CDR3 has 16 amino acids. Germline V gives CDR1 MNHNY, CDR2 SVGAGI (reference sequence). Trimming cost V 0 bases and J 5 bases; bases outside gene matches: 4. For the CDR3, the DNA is TGTGCCAGCAGTTACTCGGGGACAGGGTTAACCGGGGAGCTGTTTTTT. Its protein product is CASSYSGTGLTGELFF.

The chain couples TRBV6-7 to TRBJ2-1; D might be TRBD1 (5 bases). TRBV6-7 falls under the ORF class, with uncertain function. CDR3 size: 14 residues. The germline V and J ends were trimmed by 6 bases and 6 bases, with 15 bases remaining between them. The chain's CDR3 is CASSYLPTVNEQFF. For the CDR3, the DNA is TGTGCCAGCAGCTATTTACCGACAGTCAATGAGCAGTTCTTC.

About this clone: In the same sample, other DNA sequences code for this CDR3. The CDR3 here is CSARAGQPQHF. CDR3 sequence (DNA): TGCAGTGCTAGAGCCGGTCAGCCCCAGCATTTT. The chain uses TRBV20-1 and TRBJ1-5, with D hard to call. This CDR3 has 11 amino acids. The germline gives CDR1 DFQATT, CDR2 SNEGSKA (reference sequence). The germline V and J ends were trimmed by 1 base and 6 bases, with 4 bases remaining between them.

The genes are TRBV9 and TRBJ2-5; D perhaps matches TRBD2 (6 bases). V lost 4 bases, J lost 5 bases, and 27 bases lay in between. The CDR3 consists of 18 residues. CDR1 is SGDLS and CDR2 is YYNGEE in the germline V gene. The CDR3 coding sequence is TGTGCCAGCAGCTCACCGGGCGGGGACCGGGACTGGAGGGAGACCCAGTACTTC. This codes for CASSSPGGDRDWRETQYF.

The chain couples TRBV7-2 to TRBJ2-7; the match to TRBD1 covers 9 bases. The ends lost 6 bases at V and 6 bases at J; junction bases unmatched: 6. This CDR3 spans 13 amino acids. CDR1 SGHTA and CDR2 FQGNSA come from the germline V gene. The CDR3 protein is CASSSGTGREQYF. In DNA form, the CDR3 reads TGTGCCAGCAGTTCCGGGACAGGGCGCGAGCAGTACTTC. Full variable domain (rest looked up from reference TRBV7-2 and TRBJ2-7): GAGVSQSPSNKVTEKGKDVELRCDPISGHTALYWYRQSLGQGLEFLIYFQGNSAPDKSGLPSDRFSAERTGGSVSTLTIQRTQQEDSAVYLCASSSGTGREQYFGPGTRLTVT.

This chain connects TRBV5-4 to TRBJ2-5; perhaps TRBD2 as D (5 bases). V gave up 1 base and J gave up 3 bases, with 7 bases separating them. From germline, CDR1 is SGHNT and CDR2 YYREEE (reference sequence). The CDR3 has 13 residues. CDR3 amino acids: CASSLRGEETQYF. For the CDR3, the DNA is TGTGCCAGCAGCTTGCGGGGTGAAGAGACCCAGTACTTC.

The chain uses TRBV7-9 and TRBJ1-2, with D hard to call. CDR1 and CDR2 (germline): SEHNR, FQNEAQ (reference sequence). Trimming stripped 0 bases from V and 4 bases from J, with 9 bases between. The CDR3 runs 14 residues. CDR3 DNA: TGTGCCAGCAGCTTAGCCCCCGGGATCTATGGCTACACCTTC. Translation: CASSLAPGIYGYTF.

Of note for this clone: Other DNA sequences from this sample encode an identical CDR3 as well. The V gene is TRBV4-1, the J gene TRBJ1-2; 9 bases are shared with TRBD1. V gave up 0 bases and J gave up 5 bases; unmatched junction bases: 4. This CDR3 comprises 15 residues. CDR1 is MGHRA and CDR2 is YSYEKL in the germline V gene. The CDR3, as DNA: TGCGCCAGCAGCCAAGAGACAGGGGGAGGGTATGGCTACACCTTC. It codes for CASSQETGGGYGYTF.

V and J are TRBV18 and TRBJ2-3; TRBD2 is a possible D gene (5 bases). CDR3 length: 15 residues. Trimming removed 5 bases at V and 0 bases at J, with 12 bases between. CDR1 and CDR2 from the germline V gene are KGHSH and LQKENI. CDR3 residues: CASSYSLASTDTQYF. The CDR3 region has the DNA TGTGCCAGCTCATACAGCCTAGCTAGCACAGATACGCAGTATTTT.

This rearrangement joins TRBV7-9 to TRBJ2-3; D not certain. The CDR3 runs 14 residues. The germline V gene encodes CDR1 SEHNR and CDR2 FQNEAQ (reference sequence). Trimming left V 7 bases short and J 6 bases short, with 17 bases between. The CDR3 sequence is CASTPEYLRDTQYF. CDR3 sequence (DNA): TGTGCCAGCACCCCTGAATACCTGCGGGATACGCAGTATTTT.

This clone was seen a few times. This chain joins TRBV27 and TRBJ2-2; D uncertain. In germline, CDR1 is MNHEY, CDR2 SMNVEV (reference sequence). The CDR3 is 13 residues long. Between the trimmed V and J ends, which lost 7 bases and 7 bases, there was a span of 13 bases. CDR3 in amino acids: CASNKDRGGELFF. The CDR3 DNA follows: TGTGCCAGCAACAAAGACCGAGGCGGGGAGCTGTTTTTT.